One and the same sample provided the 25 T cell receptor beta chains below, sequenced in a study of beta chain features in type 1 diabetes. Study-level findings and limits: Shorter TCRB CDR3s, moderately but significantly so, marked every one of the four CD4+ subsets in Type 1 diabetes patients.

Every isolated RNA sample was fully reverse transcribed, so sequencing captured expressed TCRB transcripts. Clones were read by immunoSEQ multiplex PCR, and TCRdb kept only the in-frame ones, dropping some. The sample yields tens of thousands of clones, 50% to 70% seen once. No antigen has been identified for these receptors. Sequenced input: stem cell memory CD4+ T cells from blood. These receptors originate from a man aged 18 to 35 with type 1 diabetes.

The CDR3 DNA sequence: TGCAGCGTTGAAGTTTGGCCGAACACTGAAGCTTTCTTT. Translated: CSVEVWPNTEAFF. The rearrangement uses TRBV29-1 and TRBJ1-1, with no clear D. CDR1 and CDR2 from the germline V gene are SQVTM and ANQGSEA. The V end was cut by 1 base, the J end by 1 base, with 7 bases between. CDR3 length equals 13 residues. Full variable domain (missing parts from reference TRBV29-1 and TRBJ1-1): SAVISQKPSRDICQRGTSLTIQCQVDSQVTMMFWYRQQPGQSLTLIATANQGSEATYESGFVIDKFPISRPNLTFSTLTVSNMSPEDSSIYLCSVEVWPNTEAFFGQGTRLTVV.

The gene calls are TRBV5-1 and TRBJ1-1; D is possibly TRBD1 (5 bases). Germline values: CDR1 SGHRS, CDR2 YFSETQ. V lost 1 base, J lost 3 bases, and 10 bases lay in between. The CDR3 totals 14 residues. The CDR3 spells CASSLLSGDTEAFF. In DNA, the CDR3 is TGCGCCAGCAGCTTGTTATCGGGGGACACTGAAGCTTTCTTT.

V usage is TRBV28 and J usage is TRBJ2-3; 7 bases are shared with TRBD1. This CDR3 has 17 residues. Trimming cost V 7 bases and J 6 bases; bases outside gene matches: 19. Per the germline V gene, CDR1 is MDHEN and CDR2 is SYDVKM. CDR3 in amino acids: CASNNYRTGTMRDTQYF. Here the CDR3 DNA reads TGTGCCAGCAATAATTATCGGACAGGAACAATGCGGGATACGCAGTATTTT.

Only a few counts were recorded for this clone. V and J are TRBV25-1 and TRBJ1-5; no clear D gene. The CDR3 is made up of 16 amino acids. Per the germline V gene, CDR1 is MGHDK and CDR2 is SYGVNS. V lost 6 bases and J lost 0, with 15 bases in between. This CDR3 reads CASSPSWAYSNQPQHF. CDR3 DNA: TGTGCCAGCAGCCCGTCATGGGCTTATAGCAATCAGCCCCAGCATTTT.

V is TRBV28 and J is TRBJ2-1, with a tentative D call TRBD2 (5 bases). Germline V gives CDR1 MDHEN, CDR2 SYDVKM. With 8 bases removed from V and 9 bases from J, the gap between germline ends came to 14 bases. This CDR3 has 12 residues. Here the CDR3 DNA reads TGTGCCAGCGGACTCGTTGTGCGTGAGCAGTTCTTC. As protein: CASGLVVREQFF.

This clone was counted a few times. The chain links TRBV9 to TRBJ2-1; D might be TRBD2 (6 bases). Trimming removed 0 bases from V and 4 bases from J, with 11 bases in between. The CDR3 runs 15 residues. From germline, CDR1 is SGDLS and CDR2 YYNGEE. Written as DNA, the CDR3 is TGTGCCAGCAGCGTAGGTGGTAGCGGTTACAATGAGCAGTTCTTC. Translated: CASSVGGSGYNEQFF.

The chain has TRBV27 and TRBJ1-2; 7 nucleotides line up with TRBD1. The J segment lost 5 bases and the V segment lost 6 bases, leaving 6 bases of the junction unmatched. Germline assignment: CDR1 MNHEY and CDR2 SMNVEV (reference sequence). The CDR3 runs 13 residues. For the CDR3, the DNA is TGTGCCAGCAGGACGGGACAGCAGTATGGCTACACCTTC. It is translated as CASRTGQQYGYTF.

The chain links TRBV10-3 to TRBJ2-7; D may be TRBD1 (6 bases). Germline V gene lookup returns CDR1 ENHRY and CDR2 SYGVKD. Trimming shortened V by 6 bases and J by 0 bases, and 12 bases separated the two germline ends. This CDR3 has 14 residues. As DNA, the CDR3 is TGTGCCATCAGGAGGGGGACATCCTCCTACGAGCAGTACTTC. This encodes CAIRRGTSSYEQYF.

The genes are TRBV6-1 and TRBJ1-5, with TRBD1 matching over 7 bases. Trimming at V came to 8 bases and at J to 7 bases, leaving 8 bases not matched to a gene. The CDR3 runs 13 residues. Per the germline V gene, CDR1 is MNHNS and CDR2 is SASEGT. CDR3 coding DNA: TGTGCCAGCCTTCACAGGGGCGGGCAGCCCCAGCATTTT. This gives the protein CASLHRGGQPQHF.

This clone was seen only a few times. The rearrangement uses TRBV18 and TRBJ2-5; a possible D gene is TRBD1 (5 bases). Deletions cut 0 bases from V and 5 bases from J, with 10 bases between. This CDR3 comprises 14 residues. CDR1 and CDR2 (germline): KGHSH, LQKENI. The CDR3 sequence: CASSPPGSGETQYF. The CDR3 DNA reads TGTGCCAGCTCACCACCGGGATCAGGGGAGACCCAGTACTTC.

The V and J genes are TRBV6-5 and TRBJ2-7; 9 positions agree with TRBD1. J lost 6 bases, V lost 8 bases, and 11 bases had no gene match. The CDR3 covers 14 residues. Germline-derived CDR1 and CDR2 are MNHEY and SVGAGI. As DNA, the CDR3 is TGTGCCAGCCTTGGGGGACAGGGTCGTGGCGAGCAGTACTTC. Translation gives CASLGGQGRGEQYF.

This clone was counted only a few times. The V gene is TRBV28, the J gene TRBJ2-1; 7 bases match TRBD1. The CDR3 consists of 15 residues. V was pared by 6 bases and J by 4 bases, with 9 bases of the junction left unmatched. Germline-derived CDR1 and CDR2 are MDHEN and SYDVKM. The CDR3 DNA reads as TGTGCCAGCAGCCCTGGACAGGTCGGGTACAATGAGCAGTTCTTC. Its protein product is CASSPGQVGYNEQFF.

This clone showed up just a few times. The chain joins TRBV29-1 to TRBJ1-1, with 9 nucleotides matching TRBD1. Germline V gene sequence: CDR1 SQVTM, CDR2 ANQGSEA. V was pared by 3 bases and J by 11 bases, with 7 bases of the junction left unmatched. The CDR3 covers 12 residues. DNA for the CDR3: TGCAGCGTTGAGACAGGGGGAAGTGTTGCTTTCTTT. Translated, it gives CSVETGGSVAFF. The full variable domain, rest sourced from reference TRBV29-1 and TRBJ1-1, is SAVISQKPSRDICQRGTSLTIQCQVDSQVTMMFWYRQQPGQSLTLIATANQGSEATYESGFVIDKFPISRPNLTFSTLTVSNMSPEDSSIYLCSVETGGSVAFFGQGTRLTVV.

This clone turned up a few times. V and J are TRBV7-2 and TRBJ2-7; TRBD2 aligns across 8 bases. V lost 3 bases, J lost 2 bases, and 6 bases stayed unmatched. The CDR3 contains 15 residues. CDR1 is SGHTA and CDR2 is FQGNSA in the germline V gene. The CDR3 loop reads CASSFFAGGAYEQYF. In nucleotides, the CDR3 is TGTGCCAGCAGCTTTTTTGCGGGAGGCGCCTACGAGCAGTACTTC.

The CDR3 DNA sequence: TGTGCCAGCAGCGTAGGAGGGGGCCAGAGGGAGACCCAGTACTTC. Translating gives CASSVGGGQRETQYF. The chain has TRBV9 and TRBJ2-5; 7 bases match TRBD1. With V trimmed by 0 bases and J by 5 bases, 7 bases remained unmatched. The germline gives CDR1 SGDLS, CDR2 YYNGEE. CDR3 length equals 15 residues.

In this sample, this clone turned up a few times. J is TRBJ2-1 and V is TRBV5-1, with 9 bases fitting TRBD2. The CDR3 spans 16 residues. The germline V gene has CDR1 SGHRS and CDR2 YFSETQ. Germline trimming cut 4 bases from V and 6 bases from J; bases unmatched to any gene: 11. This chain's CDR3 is CASSVRGSGGGNEQFF. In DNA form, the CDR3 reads TGCGCCAGCAGCGTCCGAGGTAGCGGGGGAGGCAATGAGCAGTTCTTC.

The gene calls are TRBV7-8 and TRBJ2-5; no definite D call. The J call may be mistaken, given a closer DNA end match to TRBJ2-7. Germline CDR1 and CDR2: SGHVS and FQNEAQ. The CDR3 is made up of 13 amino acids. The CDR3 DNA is TGTGCCAGCAGCTTAGTTGAGAGTTACGAGCAGTACTTC. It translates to CASSLVESYEQYF.

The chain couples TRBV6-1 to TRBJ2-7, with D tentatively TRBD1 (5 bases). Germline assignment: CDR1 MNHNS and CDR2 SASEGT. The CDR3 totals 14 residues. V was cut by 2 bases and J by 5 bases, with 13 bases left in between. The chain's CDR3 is CASSESGRVDEQYF. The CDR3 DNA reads TGTGCCAGCAGTGAATCGGGCAGGGTAGACGAGCAGTACTTC.

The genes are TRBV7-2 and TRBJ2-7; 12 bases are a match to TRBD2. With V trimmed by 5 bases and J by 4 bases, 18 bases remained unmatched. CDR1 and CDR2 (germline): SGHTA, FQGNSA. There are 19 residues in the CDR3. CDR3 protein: CASSPGRSSGRAWEYEQYF. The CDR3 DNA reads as TGTGCCAGCAGCCCGGGACGGTCTAGCGGGAGGGCCTGGGAATACGAGCAGTACTTC.

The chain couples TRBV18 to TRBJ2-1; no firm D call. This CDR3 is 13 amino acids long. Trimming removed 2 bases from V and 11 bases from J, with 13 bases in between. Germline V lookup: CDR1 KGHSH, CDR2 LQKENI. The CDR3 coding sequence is TGTGCCAGCTCACCAGGCTCCCACGAAAAGCAGTTCTTC. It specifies CASSPGSHEKQFF.

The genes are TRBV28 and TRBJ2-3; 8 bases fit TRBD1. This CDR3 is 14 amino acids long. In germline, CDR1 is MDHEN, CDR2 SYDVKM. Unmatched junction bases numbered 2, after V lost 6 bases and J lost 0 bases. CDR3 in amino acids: CASSGQGSTDTQYF. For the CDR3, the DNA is TGTGCCAGCAGCGGACAGGGCAGCACAGATACGCAGTATTTT.

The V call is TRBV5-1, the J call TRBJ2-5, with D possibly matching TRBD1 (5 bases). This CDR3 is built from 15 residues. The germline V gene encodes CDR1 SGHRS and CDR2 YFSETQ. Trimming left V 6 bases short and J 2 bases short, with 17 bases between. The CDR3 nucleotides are TGCGCCAGCACCTTTCAGGGTCTAGGACAAGAGACCCAGTACTTC. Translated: CASTFQGLGQETQYF.

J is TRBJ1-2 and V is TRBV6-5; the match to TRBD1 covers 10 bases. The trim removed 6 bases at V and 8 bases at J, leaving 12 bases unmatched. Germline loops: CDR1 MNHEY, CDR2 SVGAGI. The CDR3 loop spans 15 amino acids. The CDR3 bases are TGTGCCAGCAGACGTCCCGGGACAGGGGTTGGAGGCTACACCTTC. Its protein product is CASRRPGTGVGGYTF.

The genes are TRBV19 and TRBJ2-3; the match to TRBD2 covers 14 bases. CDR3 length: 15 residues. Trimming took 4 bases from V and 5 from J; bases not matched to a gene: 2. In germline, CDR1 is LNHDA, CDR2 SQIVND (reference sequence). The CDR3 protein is CASSTGTSGRDTQYF. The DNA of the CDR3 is TGTGCCAGTAGTACCGGGACTAGCGGGAGAGATACGCAGTATTTT.

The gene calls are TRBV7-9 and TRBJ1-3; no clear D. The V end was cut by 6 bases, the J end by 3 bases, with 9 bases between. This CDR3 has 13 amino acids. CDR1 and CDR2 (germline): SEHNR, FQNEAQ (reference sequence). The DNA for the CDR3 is TGTGCCAGCAGTGAGGGATTTGGAAACACCATATATTTT. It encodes CASSEGFGNTIYF.